A single sample is the source of the 23 T cell receptor beta chains below, sequenced in a study of response to subunit inactivated influenza vaccine. TCRdb independently ran MiXCR on the RT-PCR reads; one entry per CDR3 protein. The sample consists of under 950,000 distinct CDR3 sequences, 21% of them appearing once. The sequenced sample was PBMCs from blood, obtained approximately 5 days after vaccination. All receptors derive from a man in his fifties who received an inactivated influenza vaccine.

This clonotype showed up just once. The CDR3 nucleotides read TGTGCCAGCAGCCTCACCCGCGGACAGGGTTATGGCTACACCTTC. Its translation is CASSLTRGQGYGYTF. The genes are TRBV7-2 and TRBJ1-2, with TRBD1 matching 8 bases. The germline V gene encodes CDR1 SGHTA and CDR2 FQGNSA. J was trimmed by 5 bases and V by 5 bases; bases with no gene match: 10. This CDR3 comprises 15 residues.

This clonotype showed up just a few times. The chain links TRBV6-1 to TRBJ1-2, with 7 nucleotides matching TRBD1. Germline V CDR1 and CDR2: MNHNS, SASEGT. V lost 6 bases, J lost 0 bases, and 4 bases stayed unmatched. The CDR3 is made up of 14 amino acids. The DNA of the CDR3 is TGTGCCAGCAGAGACAGGGTGACTAACTATGGCTACACCTTC. This codes for CASRDRVTNYGYTF.

This chain joins TRBV12-3 or TRBV12-4 and TRBJ2-5; 9 nucleotides line up with TRBD1. This CDR3 has 16 residues. V lost 6 bases, J lost 2 bases, and 10 bases stayed unmatched. The CDR3 sequence: CASSPLTGTGQETQYF. The CDR3 DNA sequence: TGTGCCAGCAGCCCCCTCACCGGGACAGGGCAAGAGACCCAGTACTTC.

The rearrangement joins TRBV7-8 to TRBJ2-2; tentatively, D is TRBD1 or TRBD2 (5 bases each). CDR1 is SGHVS, CDR2 FQNEAQ, per germline. Trimming removed 4 bases from V and 4 bases from J, with 16 bases in between. CDR3 length: 16 amino acids. CDR3 residues: CASSSQARGPTGELFF. In nucleotides, the CDR3 is TGTGCCAGCAGCTCCCAGGCGAGGGGTCCCACCGGGGAGCTGTTTTTT.

In this sample, this clonotype turned up many times. The rearrangement uses TRBV29-1 and TRBJ2-4; 8 nucleotides match TRBD1. The CDR3 spans 12 residues. Germline trimming cut 6 bases from V and 7 bases from J; bases unmatched to any gene: 5. Germline CDR1 reads SQVTM; CDR2 reads ANQGSEA. The CDR3, as DNA: TGCAGCGTGGCTACAGGGGGGAACATTCAGTACTTC. This encodes CSVATGGNIQYF.

The chain uses TRBV11-2 and TRBJ2-5; TRBD2 matches at 10 bases. V gave up 4 bases and J gave up 4 bases; unmatched junction bases: 6. This CDR3 region has 15 residues. From germline, CDR1 is SGHAT and CDR2 FQNNGV. This chain's CDR3 is CASSSGLALGETQYF. CDR3 bases: TGTGCCAGCAGCTCGGGACTAGCGCTTGGAGAGACCCAGTACTTC.

The chain joins TRBV7-9 to TRBJ1-6; D is unresolved. The germline V gene has CDR1 SEHNR and CDR2 FQNEAQ (reference sequence). The CDR3 consists of 12 residues. The V end lost 5 bases, the J end lost 5 bases, and 4 bases lay between the germline ends. In DNA, the CDR3 is TGTGCCAGCAGCGAGGATAATTCACCCCTCCACTTT. Residues: CASSEDNSPLHF.

The table lists this clonotype with a few counts. The chain couples TRBV5-6 to TRBJ2-5, with a weak D call TRBD1 (6 bases). Germline lookup yields CDR1 SGHDT and CDR2 YYEEEE. Trimming took 0 bases from V and 2 from J, leaving 11 bases between them. This CDR3 region has 15 residues. The CDR3 DNA follows: TGTGCCAGCAGCTTGGCCGGGACATTACAAGAGACCCAGTACTTC. This codes for CASSLAGTLQETQYF.

This clonotype was counted many times. The V gene is TRBV13, the J gene TRBJ2-1; 8 bases match TRBD2. The germline CDR1 and CDR2 sequences are PRHDT and FYEKMQ (reference sequence). This CDR3 has 16 residues. The J segment lost 7 bases and the V segment lost 5 bases, leaving 13 bases of the junction unmatched. The DNA for the CDR3 is TGTGCCAGCAGCCCGCGGGGGACTAGGGGGAGGAATGAGCAGTTCTTC. Amino acids: CASSPRGTRGRNEQFF.

This clonotype was observed a few times. The missing conserved phenylalanine or tryptophan at the end of this CDR3 makes a read error likely. V and J are TRBV11-2 and TRBJ2-1; 10 nucleotides align to TRBD2. The CDR3 is made up of 15 amino acids. The ends lost 3 bases at V and 4 bases at J; junction bases unmatched: 3. Germline CDR1 and CDR2: SGHAT and FQNNGV. The CDR3 region has the DNA TGTGCCAGCAGCTTTGAAGCGGGAGGGTACAATGAGCAGTTCCTC. It codes for CASSFEAGGYNEQFL.

This clonotype was picked up a small number of times. V usage is TRBV18 and J usage is TRBJ2-6; 7 bases map to TRBD1. The CDR3 contains 16 residues. V trimming: 5 bases; J trimming: 1 base; junction bases outside the gene matches: 5. The germline V gene encodes CDR1 KGHSH and CDR2 LQKENI. The CDR3 DNA is TGTGCCAGCTCAACAGGGGTTAGTTCTGGGGCCAACGTCCTGACTTTC. It encodes CASSTGVSSGANVLTF.

The CDR3 sequence is CASSSTRGTSGSGRRETQYF. The CDR3, as DNA: TGTGCCAGCAGTTCAACGCGAGGGACTAGCGGGAGTGGGAGGAGAGAGACCCAGTACTTC. The chain links TRBV12-3 or TRBV12-4 to TRBJ2-5; 14 bases match TRBD2. V lost 4 bases, J lost 4 bases, and 17 bases stayed unmatched. The CDR3 is 20 residues long.

The chain links TRBV3-1 to TRBJ2-7; 11 nucleotides align to TRBD2. With 0 bases clipped from V and 7 bases from J, the junction kept 5 bases outside the gene matches. The CDR3 length is 15 residues. Germline assignment: CDR1 LGHDT and CDR2 YNNKEL (reference sequence). CDR3 protein: CASSQDVAGGREQYF. In DNA, the CDR3 is TGTGCCAGCAGCCAAGATGTAGCGGGAGGGCGAGAGCAGTACTTC.

This clonotype was observed many times. V is TRBV5-1 and J is TRBJ2-1, with a possible D match to TRBD1 (5 bases). The CDR3 covers 13 residues. CDR1 SGHRS and CDR2 YFSETQ come from the germline V gene. The V gene lost 2 bases and the J gene lost 8 bases, with 11 bases spanning the gap. CDR3 bases: TGCGCCAGCAGCTTAGGGGCCCCTTATGAGCAGTTCTTC. It codes for CASSLGAPYEQFF.

This rearrangement joins TRBV20-1 to TRBJ2-1; 14 bases agree with TRBD2. Trimming at V came to 2 bases and at J to 5 bases, leaving 5 bases not matched to a gene. The germline V gene has CDR1 DFQATT and CDR2 SNEGSKA (reference sequence). There are 16 residues in the CDR3. CDR3 bases: TGCAGTGCTAGAAAAGGGACTAGCGGGAGTGACAATGAGCAGTTCTTC. It encodes CSARKGTSGSDNEQFF.

This clonotype was picked up a small number of times. The rearrangement links TRBV12-3 or TRBV12-4 to TRBJ2-1; D possibly corresponds to TRBD2 (5 bases). The ends were cut back, 4 bases at V and 8 bases at J, with 21 bases in the middle. This CDR3 is built from 16 residues. The CDR3 DNA is TGTGCCAGCAGTTCGACGGGTGGAGAGGGAAGGTATGAGCAGTTCTTC. The encoded protein is CASSSTGGEGRYEQFF.

V and J are TRBV10-3 and TRBJ1-3, with D perhaps matching TRBD1 (5 bases). V lost 10 bases, J lost 2 bases, and 15 bases lay in between. The germline CDR1 and CDR2 sequences are ENHRY and SYGVKD. This CDR3 has 14 residues. CDR3 loop: CATSAARAGNTIYF. The CDR3 coding sequence is TGTGCCACCTCGGCGGCCAGGGCTGGAAACACCATATATTTT.

The V call is TRBV7-2, the J call TRBJ2-7, with D maybe TRBD2 (5 bases). Germline-derived CDR1 and CDR2 are SGHTA and FQGNSA. The CDR3 consists of 15 residues. Trimming removed 5 bases at V and 3 bases at J, with 17 bases between. CDR3 DNA sequence: TGTGCCAGCAGCCTCGGCCCGGGATCAATCTACGAGCAGTACTTC. Translation: CASSLGPGSIYEQYF.

This clonotype has a handful of counts. The chain couples TRBV7-8 to TRBJ2-3, with D tentatively TRBD1 (5 bases). The CDR3 length is 17 residues. Trimming took off 4 bases at V and 0 bases at J, with 17 bases between the two ends. Germline V gene data show CDR1 as SGHVS and CDR2 as FQNEAQ. CDR3 sequence: CASSSRVGGASTDTQYF. The DNA of the CDR3 is TGTGCCAGCAGCTCCCGTGTTGGTGGGGCTAGCACAGATACGCAGTATTTT.

The CDR3 bases are TGTGCCACCAGTGATCCTTTAGCGGGGGAACCCCTCAATGAGCAGTTCTTC. This sequence encodes CATSDPLAGEPLNEQFF. The chain joins TRBV24-1 to TRBJ2-1, with TRBD2 matching 9 bases. The CDR3 spans 17 residues. Trimming cost V 3 bases and J 6 bases; bases outside gene matches: 11. Germline V gene data show CDR1 as KGHDR and CDR2 as SFDVKD.

J is TRBJ2-7 and V is TRBV28, with D perhaps assigned TRBD1 or TRBD2 (5 bases each). Trimming shortened V by 6 bases and J by 0 bases, and 18 bases separated the two germline ends. The V gene's germline CDR1 is MDHEN and CDR2 SYDVKM. There are 16 residues in the CDR3. The CDR3 region has the DNA TGTGCCAGCAGGTCACAGGCGGGCCATAGCTCCTACGAGCAGTACTTC. Its translation is CASRSQAGHSSYEQYF.

This clonotype was found a few times. The gene calls are TRBV7-2 and TRBJ1-2; no reliable D call. The germline V gene encodes CDR1 SGHTA and CDR2 FQGNSA. CDR3 length: 13 amino acids. Deletions cut 5 bases from V and 4 bases from J, with 11 bases between. Here the CDR3 reads CASSRRAAYGYTF. CDR3 in DNA: TGTGCCAGCAGCCGTCGGGCAGCCTATGGCTACACCTTC.

This chain links TRBV9 with TRBJ2-3; D is perhaps TRBD2 (5 bases). From germline, CDR1 is SGDLS and CDR2 YYNGEE. Trimming left V 0 bases short and J 3 bases short, with 14 bases between. This CDR3 has 16 amino acids. CDR3 in amino acids: CASSVEASRSTDTQYF. The CDR3 DNA follows: TGTGCCAGCAGCGTAGAAGCTAGCCGTTCAACAGATACGCAGTATTTT.